The 8 T cell receptor beta chains listed next were all sequenced from one sample in a study of T cell responses to AZD1222 COVID-19 vaccine. Sequencing used immunoSEQ multiplex PCR; TCRdb keeps in-frame clones, though not all of them. The sample includes 95,000 to 150,000 clones, just under 90% of them seen just once. The sequencing used peripheral blood, collected on day 0 of AZD1222 vaccination. The receptors derive from an adult in good health.

This clone has a handful of counts. The chain links TRBV7-9 to TRBJ1-5; no clear D. Germline-derived CDR1 and CDR2 are SEHNR and FQNEAQ (reference sequence). This CDR3 has 14 residues. V lost 3 bases to trimming and J lost 7 bases, with 13 bases between them. CDR3 sequence reads: CASSLGVGGQPQHF. CDR3 in DNA: TGTGCCAGCAGCTTGGGTGTTGGAGGGCAGCCCCAGCATTTT. The full variable domain, in which reference TRBV7-9 and TRBJ1-5 provide the parts outside the CDR3, is DTGVSQNPRHKITKRGQNVTFRCDPISEHNRLYWYRQTLGQGPEFLTYFQNEAQLEKSRLLSDRFSAERPKGSFSTLEIQRTEQGDSAMYLCASSLGVGGQPQHFGDGTRLSIL.

A single count supports this clone. The genes are TRBV5-1 and TRBJ2-7; 8 bases are a match to TRBD1. J was trimmed by 5 bases and V by 0 bases; bases with no gene match: 7. The CDR3 is made up of 15 amino acids. Looked up from germline, CDR1 is SGHRS and CDR2 is YFSETQ. In DNA, the CDR3 is TGCGCCAGCAGCTTGGCCACAGGGGGTAACGACGAGCAGTACTTC. Protein: CASSLATGGNDEQYF. Looking up the rest from reference TRBV5-1 and TRBJ2-7 gives the full variable domain: KAGVTQTPRYLIKTRGQQVTLSCSPISGHRSVSWYQQTPGQGLQFLFEYFSETQRNKGNFPGRFSGRQFSNSRSEMNVSTLELGDSALYLCASSLATGGNDEQYFGPGTRLTVT.

The J gene is TRBJ2-7, the V gene TRBV7-9; D may be TRBD2 (6 bases). This CDR3 comprises 15 residues. Germline values: CDR1 SEHNR, CDR2 FQNEAQ (reference sequence). V lost 5 bases, J lost 2 bases, and 16 bases lay in between. The CDR3 DNA reads TGTGCCAGCAGCGTGTCCTCAACTAGCACCTACGAGCAGTACTTC. Its protein product is CASSVSSTSTYEQYF.

This clone was observed a single time. V usage is TRBV6-5 and J usage is TRBJ1-2, with TRBD1 matching over 7 bases. The CDR3 has 14 amino acids. V shed 3 bases, J shed 8 bases, and the junction held 9 bases outside the gene matches. Germline-derived CDR1 and CDR2 are MNHEY and SVGAGI. Written as DNA, the CDR3 is TGTGCCAGCAGTTATCTGACAGGGTCGGGCGGCTACACCTTC. Amino acids: CASSYLTGSGGYTF.

This sequence joins TRBV12-3 or TRBV12-4 and TRBJ1-1; D unclear. This CDR3 comprises 11 residues. Trimming cost V 6 bases and J 7 bases, with 9 bases left between them. CDR3 bases: TGTGCCAGCAGACTTGGGGTTGAAGCTTTCTTT. Translating it yields CASRLGVEAFF.

The V and J genes are TRBV7-8 and TRBJ1-5; 7 bases are shared with TRBD1. CDR3 size: 14 residues. CDR1 and CDR2 (germline): SGHVS, FQNEAQ. V trimming: 1 base; J trimming: 7 bases; junction bases outside the gene matches: 4. This CDR3 reads CASSLGRQGQPQHF. In nucleotides, the CDR3 is TGTGCCAGCAGCTTAGGCCGACAGGGCCAGCCCCAGCATTTT.

The V and J genes are TRBV11-2 and TRBJ2-1, with D unresolved. CDR1 is SGHAT and CDR2 is FQNNGV in the germline V gene. This CDR3 contains 14 residues. Trimming removed 2 bases at V and 4 bases at J, with 9 bases between. Here the CDR3 DNA reads TGTGCCAGCAGCTTACCTGACATTTACAATGAGCAGTTCTTC. Translating it yields CASSLPDIYNEQFF.

A single count supports this clone. CDR3 in amino acids: CASSQTPRKQFNTEAFF. Here the CDR3 DNA reads TGTGCCAGCAGCCAAACCCCTCGTAAACAATTTAACACTGAAGCTTTCTTT. The V and J genes are TRBV3-1 (or the pseudogene TRBV3-2) and TRBJ1-1; D unresolved. Per the germline V gene, CDR1 is LGHDT and CDR2 is YNNKEL (reference sequence). The germline V and J ends were trimmed by 2 bases and 2 bases, with 18 bases remaining between them. This CDR3 has 17 amino acids.